Shown below are 6 T cell receptor beta chains from a single sample sequenced in a study of beta chain features in type 1 diabetes. Sequenced material consisted of expressed TCRB transcripts (all of the isolated RNA was reverse transcribed). Repertoires were generated with immunoSEQ multiplex PCR, while TCRdb's copy carries only in-frame clones and drops some. The profile shows about 240,000 clones, about 25% of them singletons. Sequencing was performed on central memory CD4+ T cells from blood. These TCRs come from a man aged 30 to 45 in good health.

This rearrangement joins TRBV4-1 to TRBJ1-1; D unclear. In germline, CDR1 is MGHRA, CDR2 YSYEKL. The CDR3 extends over 18 amino acids. Trimming left V 4 bases short and J 2 bases short, with 23 bases between. Here the CDR3 DNA reads TGCGCCAGCAGCCCAGGAGTACTTACCAGGAAGGGTAACACTGAAGCTTTCTTT. Protein: CASSPGVLTRKGNTEAFF.

This clone was detected a few times. This rearrangement joins TRBV9 to TRBJ1-5, with unresolved D. Trimming removed 10 bases at V and 4 bases at J, with 21 bases between. The germline V gene has CDR1 SGDLS and CDR2 YYNGEE. The CDR3 has 15 residues. For the CDR3, the DNA is TGTGCCGCCAGCGACGGCAGCTTTGAAAATCAGCCCCAGCATTTT. This translates into CAASDGSFENQPQHF.

The chain carries TRBV30 and TRBJ2-6, with 11 bases fitting TRBD1. The CDR3 loop spans 16 amino acids. V shed 5 bases and J 2 bases; nucleotides not matched to a gene: 5. Germline assignment: CDR1 GTSNPN and CDR2 SVGIG (reference sequence). For the CDR3, the DNA is TGTGCCTGGGGACAGGGGGCGACAGCTGGGGCCAACGTCCTGACTTTC. Its translation is CAWGQGATAGANVLTF.

V gene TRBV20-1 combines with J gene TRBJ2-3; D ambiguous. The CDR3 sequence is 10 residues long. Germline values: CDR1 DFQATT, CDR2 SNEGSKA (reference sequence). Trimming removed 6 bases from V and 6 bases from J, with 7 bases in between. The CDR3 DNA sequence: TGCAGTGCGCTACAGGATACGCAGTATTTT. The encoded protein is CSALQDTQYF.

The chain joins TRBV30 to TRBJ1-5, with D maybe TRBD1 (5 bases). Germline V gene sequence: CDR1 GTSNPN, CDR2 SVGIG (reference sequence). This CDR3 is built from 14 residues. Trimming cost V 1 base and J 10 bases, with 17 bases left between them. CDR3 sequence reads: CAWSGDSGAGPQHF. In nucleotides, the CDR3 is TGTGCCTGGAGTGGAGACAGTGGCGCGGGTCCCCAGCATTTT.

This chain links TRBV29-1 with TRBJ2-7; D may match TRBD1 or TRBD2 (5 bases each). This CDR3 has 12 amino acids. CDR1 is SQVTM and CDR2 is ANQGSEA in the germline V gene. The V end lost 6 bases, the J end lost 9 bases, and 18 bases lay between the germline ends. The CDR3 DNA sequence: TGCAGCGTCGAGGTGGGACCGGGCGGGCAGTACTTC. Its translation is CSVEVGPGGQYF.